Following are 28 T cell receptor beta chains from one sample sequenced in a study of blood T cell repertoires in COVID-19. The repertoire was sequenced with immunoSEQ multiplex PCR; TCRdb's copy has only in-frame clones and lacks some. This sample yields 150,000 or so clones, of which around 74% are seen a single time; more than 6.5% belongs to the top ten. Sequencing was performed on peripheral blood. These receptor sequences come from a woman aged 60-70 years with COVID-19, enrolled during active disease.

This clone was seen once. The chain has TRBV7-2 and TRBJ2-1; the D gene is possibly TRBD2 (5 bases). Trimming pared 1 base from V and 0 bases from J, leaving 7 bases between. The CDR3 covers 15 residues. CDR1 and CDR2 from the germline V gene are SGHTA and FQGNSA. The CDR3 protein is CASSLEGSSYNEQFF. Written as DNA, the CDR3 is TGTGCCAGCAGCTTAGAAGGGAGCTCCTACAATGAGCAGTTCTTC.

The chain uses TRBV4-2 and TRBJ1-5, with D possibly TRBD1 on 5 matching bases. Germline CDR1 reads LGHNA; CDR2 reads YNFKEQ. Trimming took off 0 bases at V and 5 bases at J, with 11 bases between the two ends. The CDR3 extends over 15 amino acids. DNA of the CDR3: TGTGCCAGCAGCCAAGAACCCAGGGAGGATCAGCCCCAGCATTTT. Its protein is CASSQEPREDQPQHF.

This clone occurred a few times. The CDR3, as DNA: TGTGCCAGCAGCGTAGTGGAGGGGTTGGGCAATGAGCAGTTCTTC. This encodes CASSVVEGLGNEQFF. The chain couples TRBV9 to TRBJ2-1; the D gene is possibly TRBD2 (6 bases). The V gene's germline CDR1 is SGDLS and CDR2 YYNGEE. The CDR3 loop spans 15 amino acids. The V end was cut by 0 bases, the J end by 6 bases, with 13 bases between.

This clone was detected only a few times. The J gene is TRBJ2-2, the V gene TRBV5-1, with D perhaps matching TRBD1 (5 bases). Germline V gene data show CDR1 as SGHRS and CDR2 as YFSETQ. Trimming stripped 5 bases from V and 4 bases from J, with 15 bases between. CDR3 length: 15 amino acids. DNA for the CDR3: TGCGCCAGCAGTTTTGTAGGGGCCGGCACCGGGGAGCTGTTTTTT. Translation gives CASSFVGAGTGELFF. Combining the CDR3 with reference TRBV5-1 and TRBJ2-2 gives the whole variable domain KAGVTQTPRYLIKTRGQQVTLSCSPISGHRSVSWYQQTPGQGLQFLFEYFSETQRNKGNFPGRFSGRQFSNSRSEMNVSTLELGDSALYLCASSFVGAGTGELFFGEGSRLTVL.

V usage is TRBV28 and J usage is TRBJ1-1; 8 positions agree with TRBD1. CDR3 length: 13 residues. Germline V gene lookup returns CDR1 MDHEN and CDR2 SYDVKM. V dropped 6 bases and J dropped 5; count of bases not matched to a gene: 5. CDR3 DNA: TGTGCCAGCAGGTCGACAGGGGTAACTGAAGCTTTCTTT. As protein: CASRSTGVTEAFF.

This clone came up a few times. The chain employs TRBV20-1 and TRBJ1-5, with no clear D. The V gene lost 3 bases and the J gene lost 2 bases, with 5 bases spanning the gap. The germline V gene encodes CDR1 DFQATT and CDR2 SNEGSKA (reference sequence). This CDR3 has 12 amino acids. The CDR3 sequence is CSASIGNQPQHF. CDR3 sequence (DNA): TGCAGTGCTAGTATAGGCAATCAGCCCCAGCATTTT.

This clone has a handful of counts. V and J are TRBV9 and TRBJ2-7; TRBD2 is a possible D gene (5 bases). V gave up 0 bases and J gave up 3 bases, with 16 bases separating them. Germline CDR1 and CDR2: SGDLS and YYNGEE. This CDR3 comprises 16 residues. CDR3 amino acids: CASSVATSEGDYEQYV. DNA for the CDR3: TGTGCCAGCAGCGTAGCTACGAGTGAGGGAGACTACGAGCAGTACGTC.

V is TRBV27 and J is TRBJ2-1, with D possibly matching TRBD1 (7 bases). The CDR3 runs 15 residues. The germline V gene has CDR1 MNHEY and CDR2 SMNVEV (reference sequence). Trimming took off 9 bases at V and 6 bases at J, with 21 bases between the two ends. DNA for the CDR3: TGTGCCAGTAGGGTGGGCAGGGGGGAGGTCAATGAGCAGTTCTTC. Protein sequence: CASRVGRGEVNEQFF.

The chain carries TRBV28 and TRBJ2-3, with 12 bases aligning to TRBD2. The CDR3 is made up of 19 amino acids. Per germline, CDR1 MDHEN and CDR2 SYDVKM. V lost 6 bases and J lost 4; bases outside the gene matches: 17. This CDR3 reads CASSSTGTSGYYRADTQYF. The CDR3 DNA reads as TGTGCCAGCAGCTCTACCGGGACTAGCGGGTATTACAGGGCAGATACGCAGTATTTT.

CDR3 sequence reads: CASRTQGIRTGELFF. The CDR3 coding sequence is TGTGCCAGTAGAACACAGGGGATTCGCACCGGGGAGCTGTTTTTT. The rearrangement links TRBV19 to TRBJ2-2, with TRBD1 matching 7 bases. J was trimmed by 4 bases and V by 6 bases; bases with no gene match: 8. Germline V lookup: CDR1 LNHDA, CDR2 SQIVND (reference sequence). This CDR3 comprises 15 residues. The full variable domain, its missing parts supplied by reference TRBV19 and TRBJ2-2, is DGGITQSPKYLFRKEGQNVTLSCEQNLNHDAMYWYRQDPGQGLRLIYYSQIVNDFQKGDIAEGYSVSREKKESFPLTVTSAQKNPTAFYLCASRTQGIRTGELFFGEGSRLTVL.

This chain links TRBV3-1 (or the pseudogene TRBV3-2) with TRBJ2-7; 8 bases are shared with TRBD1. The V segment lost 1 base and the J segment 3 bases; nucleotides outside the gene matches: 2. CDR1 is LGHDT, CDR2 YNNKEL, per germline (reference sequence). The CDR3 consists of 14 residues. The CDR3 loop is CASSQGRGHYEQYF. The CDR3 DNA sequence: TGTGCCAGCAGCCAAGGCAGGGGGCACTACGAGCAGTACTTC.

This chain joins TRBV19 and TRBJ2-2; no clear D. Trimming took off 1 base at V and 4 bases at J, with 13 bases between the two ends. Germline CDR1 LNHDA, CDR2 SQIVND (reference sequence). The CDR3 is made up of 16 amino acids. The DNA for the CDR3 is TGTGCCAGTAGTATAGCGTATCGTCCGGGCACCGGGGAGCTGTTTTTT. Protein product: CASSIAYRPGTGELFF.

The V and J genes are TRBV7-2 and TRBJ1-4; 8 positions agree with TRBD1. This CDR3 has 15 amino acids. Germline trimming cut 1 base from V and 5 bases from J; bases unmatched to any gene: 3. Germline CDR1 reads SGHTA; CDR2 reads FQGNSA. The CDR3 region has the DNA TGTGCCAGCAGCTTAGGGGGACAGGCGAATGAAAAACTGTTTTTT. The encoded protein is CASSLGGQANEKLFF.

The J gene is TRBJ2-2, the V gene TRBV5-4, with 11 nucleotides matching TRBD1. Germline loops: CDR1 SGHNT, CDR2 YYREEE (reference sequence). Trimming took 4 bases from V and 6 from J; bases not matched to a gene: 2. The CDR3 length is 14 residues. CDR3 sequence: CASSRDRGAGELFF. CDR3 nucleotides: TGTGCCAGCAGCCGGGACAGGGGGGCCGGGGAGCTGTTTTTT.

This clone has just a few counts. The CDR3 nucleotides read TGTGCCAGCACCGAGGGGACACAGGAGGTCAATGAGCAGTTCTTC. It codes for CASTEGTQEVNEQFF. The V gene is TRBV4-2, the J gene TRBJ2-1; D may be TRBD1 (6 bases). CDR3 length: 15 residues. Germline V gives CDR1 LGHNA, CDR2 YNFKEQ. V gave up 7 bases and J gave up 6 bases, with 19 bases separating them.

The V call is TRBV19, the J call TRBJ1-1, with a weak D call TRBD1 (6 bases). The CDR3 has 14 residues. The germline V gene has CDR1 LNHDA and CDR2 SQIVND (reference sequence). Trimming cost V 1 base and J 5 bases, with 11 bases left between them. The CDR3 DNA follows: TGTGCCAGTAGTATAGGGCCAGGGGCAACTGAAGCTTTCTTT. Amino acids: CASSIGPGATEAFF. The full variable domain, with the rest looked up from reference TRBV19 and TRBJ1-1, is DGGITQSPKYLFRKEGQNVTLSCEQNLNHDAMYWYRQDPGQGLRLIYYSQIVNDFQKGDIAEGYSVSREKKESFPLTVTSAQKNPTAFYLCASSIGPGATEAFFGQGTRLTVV.

This clone was seen a single time. The CDR3 is CASSPRLQGGTEAFF. CDR3 DNA sequence: TGTGCCAGCAGTCCCCGGCTCCAGGGGGGCACTGAAGCTTTCTTT. The chain employs TRBV2 and TRBJ1-1, with 7 positions matching TRBD1. CDR3 length equals 15 residues. The V gene's germline CDR1 is SNHLY and CDR2 FYNNEI. Trimming took 5 bases from V and 4 from J; bases not matched to a gene: 10. Combining the CDR3 with reference TRBV2 and TRBJ1-1 gives the whole variable domain EPEVTQTPSHQVTQMGQEVILRCVPISNHLYFYWYRQILGQKVEFLVSFYNNEISEKSEIFDDQFSVERPDGSNFTLKIRSTKLEDSAMYFCASSPRLQGGTEAFFGQGTRLTVV.

The chain has TRBV24-1 and TRBJ2-7; TRBD2 matches 10 bases. Unmatched junction bases numbered 6, after V lost 7 bases and J lost 7 bases. CDR1 and CDR2 from the germline V gene are KGHDR and SFDVKD. The CDR3 is made up of 13 amino acids. The CDR3 sequence: CATSLAGVGEQYF. The CDR3 DNA reads as TGTGCCACCAGCCTAGCGGGAGTGGGGGAGCAGTACTTC.

CDR3 amino acids: CASSLTGGTNYGYTF. CDR3 in DNA: TGTGCCAGCAGCTTGACAGGGGGCACTAACTATGGCTACACCTTC. The chain couples TRBV7-3 to TRBJ1-2; TRBD1 aligns across 10 bases. The V and J ends lost 3 bases and 0 bases, in that order; junction bases with no gene match: 1. Germline V gene data show CDR1 as SGHTA and CDR2 as FQGTGA. This CDR3 has 15 amino acids.

The genes are TRBV28 and TRBJ2-7, with a possible D match to TRBD1 (5 bases). The CDR3 sequence is 13 residues long. Germline V CDR1 and CDR2: MDHEN, SYDVKM. The V end was cut by 2 bases, the J end by 5 bases, with 10 bases between. The CDR3 sequence: CASSLNFRDEQYF. CDR3 in DNA: TGTGCCAGCAGTTTAAATTTCAGGGACGAGCAGTACTTC.

This clone has a handful of counts. The chain recombines TRBV15 with TRBJ2-1; a possible D gene is TRBD1 (7 bases). Trimming removed 1 base at V and 8 bases at J, with 9 bases between. The CDR3 length is 13 residues. CDR1 is LNHNV, CDR2 YYDKDF, per germline (reference sequence). DNA of the CDR3: TGTGCCACCAGCAGAGGCGGGACAGATGAGCAGTTCTTC. This gives the protein CATSRGGTDEQFF. Complete variable domain (other parts from reference TRBV15 and TRBJ2-1): DAMVIQNPRYQVTQFGKPVTLSCSQTLNHNVMYWYQQKSSQAPKLLFHYYDKDFNNEADTPDNFQSRRPNTSFCFLDIRSPGLGDTAMYLCATSRGGTDEQFFGPGTRLTVL.

The chain is built from TRBV6-6 and TRBJ1-4; 9 bases match TRBD1. The CDR3 is made up of 17 amino acids. The J segment lost 2 bases and the V segment lost 6 bases, leaving 10 bases of the junction unmatched. Germline V gene lookup returns CDR1 MNHNY and CDR2 SVGAGI (reference sequence). In DNA, the CDR3 is TGTGCCAGCAGACGACAGGGGGTGGGTTCGACTAATGAAAAACTGTTTTTT. Its protein is CASRRQGVGSTNEKLFF.

Only one count was recorded for this clone. V usage is TRBV7-8 and J usage is TRBJ2-2, with TRBD2 matching over 10 bases. Germline V gene data show CDR1 as SGHVS and CDR2 as FQNEAQ. CDR3 length: 18 residues. J was trimmed by 5 bases and V by 1 base; bases with no gene match: 10. In nucleotides, the CDR3 is TGTGCCAGCAGCTTAGGGCTTCGAGCGGGAGGGCGTACCGGGGAGCTGTTTTTT. Residues: CASSLGLRAGGRTGELFF. The full variable domain, its missing parts supplied by reference TRBV7-8 and TRBJ2-2, is GAGVSQSPRYKVAKRGQDVALRCDPISGHVSLFWYQQALGQGPEFLTYFQNEAQLDKSGLPSDRFFAERPEGSVSTLKIQRTQQEDSAVYLCASSLGLRAGGRTGELFFGEGSRLTVL.

The chain combines TRBV28 with TRBJ1-1; D possibly corresponds to TRBD1 (5 bases). The CDR3 runs 11 residues. V was cut by 4 bases and J by 11 bases, with 11 bases left in between. Germline values: CDR1 MDHEN, CDR2 SYDVKM. Here the CDR3 reads CASSSPRGAFF. For the CDR3, the DNA is TGTGCCAGCAGTTCACCGCGGGGGGCTTTCTTT.

A few counts support this clone. The gene calls are TRBV29-1 and TRBJ2-1; possible D gene TRBD2, 6 bases. CDR3 size: 12 residues. The ends were cut back, 3 bases at V and 8 bases at J, with 11 bases in the middle. Germline V gives CDR1 SQVTM, CDR2 ANQGSEA. CDR3 sequence: CSVEGLRDEQFF. The CDR3 DNA reads TGCAGCGTTGAGGGACTCCGAGATGAGCAGTTCTTC.

The chain couples TRBV15 to TRBJ1-6; 7 positions match TRBD1. The CDR3 has 14 residues. Trimming took 4 bases from V and 5 from J; bases not matched to a gene: 2. The germline V gene has CDR1 LNHNV and CDR2 YYDKDF (reference sequence). In DNA form, the CDR3 reads TGTGCCACCAGCATGGGACAGAATAATTCACCCCTCCACTTT. This gives the protein CATSMGQNNSPLHF. Combining the CDR3 with reference TRBV15 and TRBJ1-6 gives the whole variable domain DAMVIQNPRYQVTQFGKPVTLSCSQTLNHNVMYWYQQKSSQAPKLLFHYYDKDFNNEADTPDNFQSRRPNTSFCFLDIRSPGLGDTAMYLCATSMGQNNSPLHFGNGTRLTVT.

The gene calls are TRBV27 and TRBJ1-4; a possible D gene is TRBD1 (5 bases). Germline CDR1 and CDR2: MNHEY and SMNVEV (reference sequence). V lost 5 bases and J lost 2, with 9 bases in between. The CDR3 contains 14 residues. In DNA, the CDR3 is TGTGCCAGCAGTCCCCCAGGGACTAATGAAAAACTGTTTTTT. The encoded protein is CASSPPGTNEKLFF.

This chain links TRBV21-1 with TRBJ1-4; the table's D call, TRBD1, has no DNA check behind it. TRBV21-1 is an annotated pseudogene. The CDR3 loop spans 13 amino acids. Here the CDR3 reads CASSRNRGEKLFF. The DNA for the CDR3 is TGTGCCAGCAGCAGGAACAGGGGTGAAAAACTGTTTTTT.